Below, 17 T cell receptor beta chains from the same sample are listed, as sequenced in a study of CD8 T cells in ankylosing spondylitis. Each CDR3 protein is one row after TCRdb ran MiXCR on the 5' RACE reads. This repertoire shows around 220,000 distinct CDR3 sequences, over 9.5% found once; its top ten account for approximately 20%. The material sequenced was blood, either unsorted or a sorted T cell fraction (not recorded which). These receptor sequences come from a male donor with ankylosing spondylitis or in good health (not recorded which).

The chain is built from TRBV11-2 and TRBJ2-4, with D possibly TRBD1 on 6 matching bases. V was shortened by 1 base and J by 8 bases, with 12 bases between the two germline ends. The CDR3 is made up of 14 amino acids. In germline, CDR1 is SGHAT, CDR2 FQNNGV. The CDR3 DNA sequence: TGTGCCAGCAGCTTAGTGGGGGCGACGGACATTCAGTACTTC. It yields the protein CASSLVGATDIQYF.

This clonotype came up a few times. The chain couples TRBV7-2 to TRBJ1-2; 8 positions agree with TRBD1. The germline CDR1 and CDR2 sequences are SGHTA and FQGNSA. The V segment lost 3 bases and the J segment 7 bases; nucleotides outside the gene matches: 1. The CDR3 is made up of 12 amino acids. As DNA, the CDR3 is TGTGCCAGCAGCTTCGGACAGGGTGGCTACACCTTC. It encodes CASSFGQGGYTF.

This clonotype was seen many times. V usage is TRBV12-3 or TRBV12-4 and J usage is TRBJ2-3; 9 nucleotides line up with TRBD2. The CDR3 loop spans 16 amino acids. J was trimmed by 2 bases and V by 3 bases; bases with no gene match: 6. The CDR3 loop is CASSFFSGGNTDTQYF. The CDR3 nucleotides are TGTGCCAGCAGTTTTTTTAGCGGGGGAAACACAGATACGCAGTATTTT.

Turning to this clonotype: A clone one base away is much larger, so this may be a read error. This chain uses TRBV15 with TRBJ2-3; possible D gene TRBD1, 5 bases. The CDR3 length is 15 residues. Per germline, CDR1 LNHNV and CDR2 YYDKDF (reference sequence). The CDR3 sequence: CATSRGQINTDAQYF. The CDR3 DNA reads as TGTGCCACCAGCAGAGGACAGATAAACACAGATGCGCAGTATTTT.

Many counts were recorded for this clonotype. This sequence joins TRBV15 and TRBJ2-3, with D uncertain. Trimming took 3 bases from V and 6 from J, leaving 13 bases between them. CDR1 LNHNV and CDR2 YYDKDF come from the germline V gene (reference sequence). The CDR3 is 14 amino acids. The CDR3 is CATSSSRSPDTQYF. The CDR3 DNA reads TGTGCCACCAGCAGCTCTAGATCCCCGGATACGCAGTATTTT.

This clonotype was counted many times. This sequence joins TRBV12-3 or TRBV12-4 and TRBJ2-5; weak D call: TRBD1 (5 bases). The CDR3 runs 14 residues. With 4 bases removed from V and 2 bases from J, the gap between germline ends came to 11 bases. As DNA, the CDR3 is TGTGCCAGCAGTTGGAACCCAGGGCAAGAGACCCAGTACTTC. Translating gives CASSWNPGQETQYF.

The CDR3 sequence: CASSQGAIGTGSSYEQYF. As DNA, the CDR3 is TGTGCCAGCAGCCAAGGGGCCATCGGGACAGGCAGCTCCTACGAGCAGTACTTC. The chain couples TRBV3-1 to TRBJ2-7, with 8 bases that match TRBD1. V lost 1 base to trimming and J lost 0 bases; unmatched junction nucleotides: 11. Germline lookup yields CDR1 LGHDT and CDR2 YNNKEL (reference sequence). The CDR3 runs to 18 residues.

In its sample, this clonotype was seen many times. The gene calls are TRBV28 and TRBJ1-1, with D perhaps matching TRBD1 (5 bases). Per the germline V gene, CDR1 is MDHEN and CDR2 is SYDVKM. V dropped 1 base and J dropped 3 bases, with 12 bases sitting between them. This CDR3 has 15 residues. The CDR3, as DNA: TGTGCCAGCAGTTTATACGGCAGGGATCACACTGAAGCTTTCTTT. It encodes CASSLYGRDHTEAFF.

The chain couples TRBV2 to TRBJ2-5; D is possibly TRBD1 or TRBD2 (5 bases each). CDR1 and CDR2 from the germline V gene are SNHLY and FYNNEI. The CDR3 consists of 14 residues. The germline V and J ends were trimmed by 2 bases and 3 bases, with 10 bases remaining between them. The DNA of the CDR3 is TGTGCCAGCAGTGAATTGGGGGACGAAGAGACCCAGTACTTC. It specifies CASSELGDEETQYF.

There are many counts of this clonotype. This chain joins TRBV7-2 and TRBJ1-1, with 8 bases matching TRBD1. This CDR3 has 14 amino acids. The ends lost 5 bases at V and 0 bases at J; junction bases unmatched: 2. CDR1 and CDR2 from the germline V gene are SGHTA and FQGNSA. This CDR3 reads CASSRTGLNTEAFF. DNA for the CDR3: TGTGCCAGCAGCCGGACAGGGTTGAACACTGAAGCTTTCTTT.

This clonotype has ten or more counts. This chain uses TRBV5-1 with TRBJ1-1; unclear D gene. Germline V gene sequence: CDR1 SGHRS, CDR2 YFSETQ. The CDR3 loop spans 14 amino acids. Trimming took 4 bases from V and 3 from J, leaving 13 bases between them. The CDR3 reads CASSTFGGDTEAFF. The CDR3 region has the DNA TGCGCCAGCAGCACCTTTGGTGGGGACACTGAAGCTTTCTTT.

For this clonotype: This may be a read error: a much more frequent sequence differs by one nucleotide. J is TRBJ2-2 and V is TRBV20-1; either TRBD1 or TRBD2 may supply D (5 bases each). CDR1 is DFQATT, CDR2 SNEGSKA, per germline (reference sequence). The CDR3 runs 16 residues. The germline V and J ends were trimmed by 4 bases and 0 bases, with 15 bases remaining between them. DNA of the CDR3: TGCAGTGCTATAAGCCGGGACGCCCCGAACACCGGGGAGCTGTTTTTT. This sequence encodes CSAISRDAPNTGELFF.

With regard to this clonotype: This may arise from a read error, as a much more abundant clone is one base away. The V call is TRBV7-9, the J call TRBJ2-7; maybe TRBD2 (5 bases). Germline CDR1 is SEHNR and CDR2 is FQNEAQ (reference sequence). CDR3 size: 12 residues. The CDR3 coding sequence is TGTGCCATCAGCTTAGTAGCGAACGAGCAGTACTTC. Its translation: CAISLVANEQYF.

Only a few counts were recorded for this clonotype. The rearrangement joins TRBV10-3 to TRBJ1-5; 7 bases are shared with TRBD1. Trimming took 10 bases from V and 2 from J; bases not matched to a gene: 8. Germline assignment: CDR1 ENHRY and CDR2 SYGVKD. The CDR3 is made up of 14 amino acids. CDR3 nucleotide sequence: TGTGCCACCGAGGGGGCCGGCGGCAATCAGCCCCAGCATTTT. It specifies CATEGAGGNQPQHF.

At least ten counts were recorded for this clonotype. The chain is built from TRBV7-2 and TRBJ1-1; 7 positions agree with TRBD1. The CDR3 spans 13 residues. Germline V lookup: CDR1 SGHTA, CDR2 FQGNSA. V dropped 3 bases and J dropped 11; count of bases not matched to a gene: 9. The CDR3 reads CASSFAGGTGAFF. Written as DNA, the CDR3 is TGTGCCAGCAGCTTTGCAGGGGGGACGGGGGCTTTCTTT.

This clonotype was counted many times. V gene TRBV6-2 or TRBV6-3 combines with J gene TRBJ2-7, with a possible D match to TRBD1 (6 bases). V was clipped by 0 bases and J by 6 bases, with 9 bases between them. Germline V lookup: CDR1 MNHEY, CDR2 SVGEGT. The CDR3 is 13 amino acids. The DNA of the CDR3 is TGTGCCAGCAGTTACTCTGGCAGGGGCGAGCAGTACTTC. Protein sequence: CASSYSGRGEQYF.

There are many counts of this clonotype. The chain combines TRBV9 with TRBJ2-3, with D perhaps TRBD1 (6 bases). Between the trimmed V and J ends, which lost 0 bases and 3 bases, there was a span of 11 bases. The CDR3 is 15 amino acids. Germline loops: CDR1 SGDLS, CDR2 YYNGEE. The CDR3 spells CASSVDLGGTDTQYF. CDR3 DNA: TGTGCCAGCAGCGTAGATTTAGGGGGAACAGATACGCAGTATTTT.